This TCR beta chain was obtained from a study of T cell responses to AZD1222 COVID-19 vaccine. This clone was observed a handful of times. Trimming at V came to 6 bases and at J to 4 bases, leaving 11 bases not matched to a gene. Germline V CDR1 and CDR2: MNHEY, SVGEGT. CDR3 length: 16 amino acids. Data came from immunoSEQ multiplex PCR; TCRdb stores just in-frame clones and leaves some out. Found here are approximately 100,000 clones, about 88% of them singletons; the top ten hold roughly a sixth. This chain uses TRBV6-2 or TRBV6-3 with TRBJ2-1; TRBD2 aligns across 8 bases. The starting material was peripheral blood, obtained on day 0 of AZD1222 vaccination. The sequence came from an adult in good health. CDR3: CASSSRGSGIYNEQFF. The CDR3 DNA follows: TGTGCCAGCAGCTCACGTGGTAGCGGGATATACAATGAGCAGTTCTTC.